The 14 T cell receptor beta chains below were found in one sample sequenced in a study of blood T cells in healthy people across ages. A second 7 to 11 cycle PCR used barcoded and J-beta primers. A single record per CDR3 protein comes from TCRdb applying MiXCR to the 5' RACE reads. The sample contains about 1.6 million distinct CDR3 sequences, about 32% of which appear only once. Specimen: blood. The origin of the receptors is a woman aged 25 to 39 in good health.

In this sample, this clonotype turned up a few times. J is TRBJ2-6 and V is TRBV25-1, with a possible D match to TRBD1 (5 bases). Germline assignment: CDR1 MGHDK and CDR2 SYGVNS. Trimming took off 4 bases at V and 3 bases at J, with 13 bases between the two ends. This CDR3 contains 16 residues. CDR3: CASSVAGKGGANVLTF. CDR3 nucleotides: TGTGCCAGCAGTGTGGCAGGGAAAGGTGGGGCCAACGTCCTGACTTTC.

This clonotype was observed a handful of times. CDR3 DNA: TGCAGCGTTGCTAAGGTAGGAGCTGAAGCTTTCTTT. It specifies CSVAKVGAEAFF. The chain is built from TRBV29-1 and TRBJ1-1, with no clear D. V lost 4 bases and J lost 6, with 12 bases in between. The CDR3 is 12 amino acids. Germline-derived CDR1 and CDR2 are SQVTM and ANQGSEA.

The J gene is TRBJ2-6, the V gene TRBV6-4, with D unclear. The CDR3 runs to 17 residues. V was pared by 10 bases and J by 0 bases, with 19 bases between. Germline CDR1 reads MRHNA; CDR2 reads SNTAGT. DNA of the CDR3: TGTGCCACCGTTGGACGCATCCCGCTCTCTGGGGCCAACGTCCTGACTTTC. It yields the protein CATVGRIPLSGANVLTF.

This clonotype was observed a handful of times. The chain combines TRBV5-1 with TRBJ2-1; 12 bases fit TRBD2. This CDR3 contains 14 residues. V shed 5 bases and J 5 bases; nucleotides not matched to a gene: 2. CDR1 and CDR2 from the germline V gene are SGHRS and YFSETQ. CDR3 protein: CASSSSGRDNEQFF. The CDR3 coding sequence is TGCGCCAGCAGTTCTAGCGGGAGGGACAATGAGCAGTTCTTC. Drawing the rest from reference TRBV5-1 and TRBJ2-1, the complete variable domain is KAGVTQTPRYLIKTRGQQVTLSCSPISGHRSVSWYQQTPGQGLQFLFEYFSETQRNKGNFPGRFSGRQFSNSRSEMNVSTLELGDSALYLCASSSSGRDNEQFFGPGTRLTVL.

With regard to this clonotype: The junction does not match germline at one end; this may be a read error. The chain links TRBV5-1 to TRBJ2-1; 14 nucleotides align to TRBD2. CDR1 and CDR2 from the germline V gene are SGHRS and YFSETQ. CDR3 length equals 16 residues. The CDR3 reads CASSSGLAGVYNEQFF. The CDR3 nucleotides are TGTGCCAGCAGCTCGGGACTAGCGGGAGTCTACAATGAGCAGTTCTTC. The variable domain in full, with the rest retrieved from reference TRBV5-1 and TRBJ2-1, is KAGVTQTPRYLIKTRGQQVTLSCSPISGHRSVSWYQQTPGQGLQFLFEYFSETQRNKGNFPGRFSGRQFSNSRSEMNVSTLELGDSALYLCASSSGLAGVYNEQFFGPGTRLTVL.

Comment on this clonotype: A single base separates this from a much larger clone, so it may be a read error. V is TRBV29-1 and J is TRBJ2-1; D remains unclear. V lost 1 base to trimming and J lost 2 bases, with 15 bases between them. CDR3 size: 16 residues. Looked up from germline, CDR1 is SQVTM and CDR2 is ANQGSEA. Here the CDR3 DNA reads TGCAGCGTTGAAGGCCCAGCCAGGATCCCCTACAATGAGCAGTTCTTC. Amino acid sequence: CSVEGPARIPYNEQFF.

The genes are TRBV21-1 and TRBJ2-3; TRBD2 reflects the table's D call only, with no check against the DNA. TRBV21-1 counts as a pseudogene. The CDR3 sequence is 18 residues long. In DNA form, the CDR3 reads TGTGCCAGCAGCAAAGTGGTAGCGGGAGGGCCAAGTACAGATACGCAGTATTTT. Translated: CASSKVVAGGPSTDTQYF.

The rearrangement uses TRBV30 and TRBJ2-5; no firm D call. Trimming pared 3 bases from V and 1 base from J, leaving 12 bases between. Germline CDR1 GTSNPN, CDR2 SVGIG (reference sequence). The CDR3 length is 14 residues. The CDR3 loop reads CAWSTIRFQETQYF. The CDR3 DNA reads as TGTGCCTGGAGCACTATCCGGTTCCAAGAGACCCAGTACTTC.

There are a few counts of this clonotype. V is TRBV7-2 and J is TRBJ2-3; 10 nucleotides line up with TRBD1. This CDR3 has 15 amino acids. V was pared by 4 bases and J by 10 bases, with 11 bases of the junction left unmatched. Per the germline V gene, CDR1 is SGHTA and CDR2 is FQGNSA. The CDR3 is CASSSPGQGYLAQYF. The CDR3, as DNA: TGTGCCAGCAGCTCACCGGGACAGGGGTATTTAGCGCAGTATTTT.

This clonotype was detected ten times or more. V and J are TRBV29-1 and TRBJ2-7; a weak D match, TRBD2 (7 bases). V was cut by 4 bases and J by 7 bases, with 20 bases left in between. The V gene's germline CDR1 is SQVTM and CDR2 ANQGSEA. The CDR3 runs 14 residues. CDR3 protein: CSVGGGPGRLEQYF. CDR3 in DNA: TGCAGCGTTGGGGGGGGGCCGGGAAGACTGGAGCAGTACTTC.

In nucleotides, the CDR3 is TGCGCCAGCAGCTTGGAACAGGGGGGGTACTACGAGCAGTACTTC. Amino acids: CASSLEQGGYYEQYF. The genes are TRBV5-1 and TRBJ2-7; D perhaps matches TRBD1 (8 bases). Trimming cost V 0 bases and J 3 bases, with 13 bases left between them. From germline, CDR1 is SGHRS and CDR2 YFSETQ. The CDR3 totals 15 residues.

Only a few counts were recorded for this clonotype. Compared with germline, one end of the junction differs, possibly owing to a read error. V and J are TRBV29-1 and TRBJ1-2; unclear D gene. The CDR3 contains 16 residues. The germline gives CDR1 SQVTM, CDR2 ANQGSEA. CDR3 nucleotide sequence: TGCAGCGTTGAAATCCCTGGTACATCCTCAAACTGTGGCTACACCTTC. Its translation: CSVEIPGTSSNCGYTF.

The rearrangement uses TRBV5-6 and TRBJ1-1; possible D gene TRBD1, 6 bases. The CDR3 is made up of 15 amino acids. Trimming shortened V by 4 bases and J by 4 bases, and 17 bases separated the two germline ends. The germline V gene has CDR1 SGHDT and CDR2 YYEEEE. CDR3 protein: CASSLDTGISTEAFF. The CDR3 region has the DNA TGTGCCAGCAGCCTGGACACAGGGATTAGCACTGAAGCTTTCTTT.

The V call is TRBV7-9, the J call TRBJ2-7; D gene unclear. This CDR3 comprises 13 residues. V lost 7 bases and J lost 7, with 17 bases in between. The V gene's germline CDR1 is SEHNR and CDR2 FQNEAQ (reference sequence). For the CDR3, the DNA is TGTGCCAGCACCCTAGGAGCCTCCGAGGAGCAGTACTTC. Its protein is CASTLGASEEQYF.